The present TCR beta chain was sequenced within a study of blood T cell repertoires in COVID-19. As for the study in general: Sources were T cells, B-cell-depleted T cells, or PBMCs; the material itself was cDNA or gDNA.

Per the germline V gene, CDR1 is SQVTM and CDR2 is ANQGSEA. V shed 5 bases and J shed 5 bases, with 10 bases lying between them. This CDR3 comprises 12 residues. A Seattle source enrolled patients during active infection and followed them longitudinally. Study processing details: Reference gene primer amplification gave estimated nucleated cell counts. Using immunoSEQ multiplex PCR, the repertoire was profiled, and TCRdb retains in-frame clones only, with some absent. V and J calls and clone size are copied from that table; D and trimming were computed from the DNA. The sample has fewer than 700,000 clones, 70% to 90% seen once.

The TCR sequence derives from a woman between 50 and 59 years old with COVID-19, enrolled during active disease. V usage is TRBV29-1 and J usage is TRBJ1-5; D is ambiguous. Sequencing used peripheral blood. In DNA, the CDR3 is TGCAGCGTTAAGGTCGGGGATCAGCCCCAGCATTTT. Its translation is CSVKVGDQPQHF.